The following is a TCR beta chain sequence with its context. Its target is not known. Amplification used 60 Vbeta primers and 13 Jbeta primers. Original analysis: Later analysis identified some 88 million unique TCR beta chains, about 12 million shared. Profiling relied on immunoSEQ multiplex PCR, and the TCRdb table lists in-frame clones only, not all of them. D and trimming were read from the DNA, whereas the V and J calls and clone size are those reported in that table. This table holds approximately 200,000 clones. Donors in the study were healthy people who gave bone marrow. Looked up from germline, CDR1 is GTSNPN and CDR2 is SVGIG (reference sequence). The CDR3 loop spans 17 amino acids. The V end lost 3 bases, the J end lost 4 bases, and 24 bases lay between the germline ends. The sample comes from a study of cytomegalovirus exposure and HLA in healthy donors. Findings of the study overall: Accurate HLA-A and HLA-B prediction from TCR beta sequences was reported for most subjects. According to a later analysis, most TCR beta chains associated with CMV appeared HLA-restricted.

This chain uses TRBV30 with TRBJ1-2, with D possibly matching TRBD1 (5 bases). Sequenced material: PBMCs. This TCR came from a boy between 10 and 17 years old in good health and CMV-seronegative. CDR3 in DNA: TGTGCCTGGAGCTCGATCTCCAGGGTGTGGGGACTCTATGGCTACACCTTC. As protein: CAWSSISRVWGLYGYTF.